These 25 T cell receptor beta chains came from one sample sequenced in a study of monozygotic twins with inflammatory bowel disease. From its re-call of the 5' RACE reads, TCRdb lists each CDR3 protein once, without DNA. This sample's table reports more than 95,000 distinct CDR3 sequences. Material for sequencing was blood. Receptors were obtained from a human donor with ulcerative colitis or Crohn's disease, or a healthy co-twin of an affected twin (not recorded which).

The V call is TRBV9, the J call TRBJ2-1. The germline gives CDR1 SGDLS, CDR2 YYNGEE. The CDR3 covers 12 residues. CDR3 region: CASSAAHNEQFF.

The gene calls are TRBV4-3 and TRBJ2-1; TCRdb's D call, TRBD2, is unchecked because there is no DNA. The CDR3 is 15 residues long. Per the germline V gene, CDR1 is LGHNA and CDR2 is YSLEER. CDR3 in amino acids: CASSQDAGGWNEQFF.

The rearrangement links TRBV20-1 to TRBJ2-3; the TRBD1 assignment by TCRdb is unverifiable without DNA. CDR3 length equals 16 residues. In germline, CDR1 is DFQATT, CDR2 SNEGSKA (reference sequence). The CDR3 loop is CSARVGGGRYGDTQYF.

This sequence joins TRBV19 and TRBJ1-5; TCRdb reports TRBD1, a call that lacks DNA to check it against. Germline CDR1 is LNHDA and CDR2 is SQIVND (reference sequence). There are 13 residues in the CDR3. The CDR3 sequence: CASGQAPNQPQHF.

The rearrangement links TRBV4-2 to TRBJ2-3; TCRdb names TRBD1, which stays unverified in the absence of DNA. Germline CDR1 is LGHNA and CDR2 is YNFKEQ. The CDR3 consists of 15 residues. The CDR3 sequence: CASSQDLVAGDTQYF.

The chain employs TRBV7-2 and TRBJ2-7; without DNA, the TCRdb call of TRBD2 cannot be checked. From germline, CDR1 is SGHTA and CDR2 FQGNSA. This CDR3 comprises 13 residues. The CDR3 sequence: CASRSGSNYEQYF.

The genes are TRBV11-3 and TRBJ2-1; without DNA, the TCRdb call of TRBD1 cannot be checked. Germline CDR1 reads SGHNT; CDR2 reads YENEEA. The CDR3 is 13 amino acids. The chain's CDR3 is CASSLIQGNEQFF. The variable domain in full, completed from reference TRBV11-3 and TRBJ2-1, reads EAGVVQSPRYKIIEKKQPVAFWCNPISGHNTLYWYLQNLGQGPELLIRYENEEAVDDSQLPKDRFSAERLKGVDSTLKIQPAELGDSAVYLCASSLIQGNEQFFGPGTRLTVL.

The CDR3 region is CASSRGTNYGYTF. The chain employs TRBV11-2 and TRBJ1-2; as DNA is missing, the TRBD1 call by TCRdb cannot be tested. This CDR3 has 13 residues. The germline CDR1 and CDR2 sequences are SGHAT and FQNNGV.

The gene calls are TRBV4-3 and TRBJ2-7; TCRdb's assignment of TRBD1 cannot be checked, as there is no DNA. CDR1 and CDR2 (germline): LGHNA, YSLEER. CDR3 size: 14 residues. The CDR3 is CASSHRKGAGEQYF.

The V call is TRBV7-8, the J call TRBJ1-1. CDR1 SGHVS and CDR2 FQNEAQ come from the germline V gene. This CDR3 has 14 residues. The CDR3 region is CASSLELRNTEAFF.

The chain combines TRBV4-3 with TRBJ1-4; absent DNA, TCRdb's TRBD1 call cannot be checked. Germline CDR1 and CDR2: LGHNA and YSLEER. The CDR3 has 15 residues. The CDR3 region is CASSRLDSLGRKLFF.

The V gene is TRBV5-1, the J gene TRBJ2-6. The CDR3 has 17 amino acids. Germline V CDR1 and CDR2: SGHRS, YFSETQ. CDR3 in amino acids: CASSLGDGISGANVLTF.

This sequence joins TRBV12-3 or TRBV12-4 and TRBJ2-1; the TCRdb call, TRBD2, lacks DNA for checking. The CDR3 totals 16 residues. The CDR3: CASSFLGTSGHNEQFF.

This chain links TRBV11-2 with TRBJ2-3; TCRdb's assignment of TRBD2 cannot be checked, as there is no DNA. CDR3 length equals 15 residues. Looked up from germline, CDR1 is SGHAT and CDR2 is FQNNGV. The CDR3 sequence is CASSSWTSLADTQYF.

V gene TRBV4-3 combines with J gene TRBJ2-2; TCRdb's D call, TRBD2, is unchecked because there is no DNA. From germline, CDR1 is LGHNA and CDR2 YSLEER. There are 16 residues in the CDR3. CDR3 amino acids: CASSQSSGRSSGELFF.

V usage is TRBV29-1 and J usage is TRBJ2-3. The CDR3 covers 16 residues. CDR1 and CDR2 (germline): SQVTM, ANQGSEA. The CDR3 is CSVEDRVWPSTDTQYF.

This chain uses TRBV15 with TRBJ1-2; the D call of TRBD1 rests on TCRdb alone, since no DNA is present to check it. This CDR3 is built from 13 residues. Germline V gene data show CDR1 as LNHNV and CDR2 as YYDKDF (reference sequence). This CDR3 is CATSSGQFYGYTF.

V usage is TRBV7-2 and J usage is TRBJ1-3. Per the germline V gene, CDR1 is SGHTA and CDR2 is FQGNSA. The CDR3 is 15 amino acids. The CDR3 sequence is CASSSLGPSGNTIYF.

The CDR3: CASSLADRPYEQYF. The chain is built from TRBV7-9 and TRBJ2-7; absent DNA, TCRdb's TRBD1 call cannot be checked. This CDR3 is 14 amino acids long. In germline, CDR1 is SEHNR, CDR2 FQNEAQ (reference sequence).

The CDR3 loop reads CASSQTLARETQYF. V and J are TRBV5-5 and TRBJ2-5; TCRdb designates TRBD2, a call that cannot be tested without DNA. Per the germline V gene, CDR1 is SGHKS and CDR2 is YYEKEE (reference sequence). There are 14 residues in the CDR3. Variable domain in full (rest from reference TRBV5-5 and TRBJ2-5): DAGVTQSPTHLIKTRGQQVTLRCSPISGHKSVSWYQQVLGQGPQFIFQYYEKEERGRGNFPDRFSARQFPNYSSELNVNALLLGDSALYLCASSQTLARETQYFGPGTRLLVL.

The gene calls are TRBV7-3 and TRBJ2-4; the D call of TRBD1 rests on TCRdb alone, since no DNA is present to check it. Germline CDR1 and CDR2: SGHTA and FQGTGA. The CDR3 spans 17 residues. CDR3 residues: CASSSPGIELAKNIQYF.

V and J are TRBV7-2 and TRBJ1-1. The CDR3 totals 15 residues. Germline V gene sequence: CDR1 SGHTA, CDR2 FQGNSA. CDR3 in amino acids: CASSPRGPTNTEAFF.

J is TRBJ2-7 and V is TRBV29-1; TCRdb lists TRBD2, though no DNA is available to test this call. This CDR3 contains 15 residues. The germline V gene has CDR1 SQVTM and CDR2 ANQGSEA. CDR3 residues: CSVEDNRASSYEQYF.

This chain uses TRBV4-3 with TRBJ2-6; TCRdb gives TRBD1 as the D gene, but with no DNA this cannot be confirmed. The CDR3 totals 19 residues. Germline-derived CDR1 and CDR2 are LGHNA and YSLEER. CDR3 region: CASSRMTGGSYPGANVLTF.

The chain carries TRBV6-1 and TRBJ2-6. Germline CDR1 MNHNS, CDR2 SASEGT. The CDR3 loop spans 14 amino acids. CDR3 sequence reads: CASRVLGGANVLTF.